Listed below are T cell receptor beta chains from one sample, sequenced in a study of neurological immune-mediated disorders. MiXCR, run by TCRdb on the 5' RACE reads, gives a single entry per CDR3 protein. The sample carries 20,000 or so distinct CDR3 sequences, approximately 11% recorded once. The specimen sequenced was CD8+ T cells from blood. The receptors shown here come from a woman between 45 and 60 years old in good health. CDR3s include the opening cysteine and the closing phenylalanine or tryptophan. A D gene is named only where the DNA matches it firmly. Size values are once, few and many counts, or a class for expanded clones, and some rows have none.

V gene	J gene	clone size	D gene	CDR3 protein	CDR3 DNA
TRBV7-9	TRBJ2-2	many	-	CASQQGTGELFF	TGTGCCAGCCAGCAGGGAACCGGGGAGCTGTTTTTT
TRBV3-1	TRBJ2-7	many	TRBD2	CASSQEGGRGLYEQYF	TGTGCCAGCAGCCAAGAAGGCGGGAGGGGGCTCTACGAGCAGTACTTC
TRBV28	TRBJ2-1	few	TRBD1	CASSSELGTGHYNEQFF	TGTGCCAGCAGTTCAGAACTCGGGACAGGGCACTACAATGAGCAGTTCTTC
TRBV10-3	TRBJ2-5	medium-sized	-	CAISEPTAIQETQYF	TGTGCCATCAGTGAGCCCACCGCCATCCAAGAGACCCAGTACTTC
TRBV11-2	TRBJ2-3	many	-	CASSSLSTRTDTQYF	TGTGCCAGCAGCTCCCTTTCGACTCGCACAGATACGCAGTATTTT
TRBV7-2	TRBJ2-7	many	TRBD1	CASSLRDRGADEQYF	TGTGCCAGCAGCCTAAGGGACAGGGGGGCGGACGAGCAGTACTTC
TRBV7-9	TRBJ2-1	many	-	CASSLSGNEQFF	TGTGCCAGCAGCCTCTCCGGGAATGAGCAGTTCTTC
TRBV5-5	TRBJ2-1	many	TRBD2	CASSLAGRYNEQFF	TGTGCCAGCAGCTTGGCCGGGAGGTACAATGAGCAGTTCTTC
TRBV27	TRBJ2-7	many	-	CASSFNPSYEQYF	TGTGCCAGCAGTTTCAACCCGTCCTACGAGCAGTACTTC
TRBV20-1	TRBJ1-1	many	-	CSARSSSYEAFF	TGCAGTGCTAGATCCAGCAGCTATGAAGCTTTCTTT
TRBV7-3	TRBJ1-1	many	-	CASSPQVGTEAFF	TGTGCCAGCAGCCCCCAGGTCGGCACTGAAGCTTTCTTT
TRBV12-3/TRBV12-4	TRBJ2-1	many	-	CASSMGTPDEQFF	TGTGCCAGCAGCATGGGGACCCCTGATGAGCAGTTCTTC
TRBV7-6	TRBJ2-7	many	TRBD2	CASSEGLLAGGVYEQYF	TGTGCCAGCAGCGAAGGCTTACTAGCGGGAGGCGTCTACGAGCAGTACTTC
TRBV12-3/TRBV12-4	TRBJ2-5	many	TRBD2	CASSLLAGHQETQYF	TGTGCCAGCAGTTTGTTAGCGGGTCACCAAGAGACCCAGTACTTC
TRBV10-3	TRBJ1-2	many	-	CAIREEEYGYTF	TGTGCCATCAGGGAGGAAGAATATGGCTACACCTTC
TRBV5-5	TRBJ2-3	many	-	CASSLADYTDTQYF	TGTGCCAGCAGCTTGGCGGACTATACAGATACGCAGTATTTT
TRBV10-3	TRBJ2-7	-	TRBD2	CAISEDRIGTTYEQYF	TGTGCCATCAGTGAGGACAGAATCGGGACTACCTACGAGCAGTACTTC
TRBV20-1	TRBJ2-7	many	-	CSAMDRVPGEQYF	TGCAGTGCTATGGATAGGGTTCCCGGCGAGCAGTACTTC
TRBV7-8	TRBJ2-7	-	TRBD2	CASSPSRTRAYEQYF	TGTGCCAGCAGCCCCTCGAGGACTAGAGCCTACGAGCAGTACTTC
TRBV15	TRBJ1-5	medium-sized	-	CATSRDGAGNQPQHF	TGTGCCACCAGCAGAGATGGGGCAGGGAATCAGCCCCAGCATTTT
TRBV12-3/TRBV12-4	TRBJ1-1	many	-	CASSYQHIMNTEAFF	TGTGCCAGCAGTTATCAACACATCATGAACACTGAAGCTTTCTTT
TRBV5-1	TRBJ2-3	few	-	CASSLAPGEGTDTQYF	TGCGCCAGCAGCTTGGCTCCGGGAGAGGGGACAGATACGCAGTATTTT
TRBV27	TRBJ1-5	many	TRBD1	CASSLYGTGWQPQHF	TGTGCCAGCAGTTTATACGGGACAGGGTGGCAGCCCCAGCATTTT
TRBV5-1	TRBJ2-7	-	TRBD1	CASSLAQGASYEQYF	TGCGCCAGCAGCTTGGCCCAGGGGGCATCCTACGAGCAGTACTTC
TRBV15	TRBJ2-1	many	TRBD2	CATSTTWGGKGNEQFF	TGTGCCACCAGCACCACTTGGGGAGGGAAAGGCAATGAGCAGTTCTTC
TRBV9	TRBJ2-7	many	-	CASSVAEGASYEQYF	TGTGCCAGCAGCGTAGCGGAGGGGGCATCCTACGAGCAGTACTTC
TRBV27	TRBJ2-2	many	-	CASSPYLASGELFF	TGTGCCAGCAGTCCCTACTTGGCGTCAGGGGAGCTGTTTTTT
TRBV20-1	TRBJ2-1	many	TRBD2	CSALGASGNYNEQFF	TGCAGTGCCCTCGGGGCTAGCGGGAACTACAATGAGCAGTTCTTC
TRBV4-1	TRBJ2-1	many	-	CASSQDLRYEQFF	TGCGCCAGCAGCCAAGATCTTAGGTATGAGCAGTTCTTC